This T cell receptor beta chain is drawn from a study of blood T cell repertoires in COVID-19. This CDR3 spans 16 amino acids. V was cut by 1 base and J by 10 bases, with 20 bases left in between. Germline V CDR1 and CDR2: SGHAT, FQDESV (reference sequence). Original processing notes: Amplification of reference gene primers was used by the study to estimate nucleated cell counts. Measured with immunoSEQ multiplex PCR; TCRdb has only the in-frame clones, and not every one. That table furnishes V, J and clone size, whereas the DNA furnished D and trimming. This table holds approximately 94,000 clones, less than 90% found once.

The sequenced sample was peripheral blood. This TCR came from a man aged 25 to 45 in a cohort sampled during active COVID-19. The chain is built from TRBV11-1 and TRBJ2-1, with D tentatively TRBD2 (6 bases). The CDR3 nucleotides are TGTGCCAGCAGCTTAGGGGAATCGGGGCCCGGGAGCGAGCAGTTCTTC. Translation gives CASSLGESGPGSEQFF.